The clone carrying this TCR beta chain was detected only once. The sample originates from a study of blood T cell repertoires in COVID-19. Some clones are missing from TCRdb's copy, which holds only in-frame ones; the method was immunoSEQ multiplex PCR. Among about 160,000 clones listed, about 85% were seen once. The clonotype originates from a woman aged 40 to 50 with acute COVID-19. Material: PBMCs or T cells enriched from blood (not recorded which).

The CDR3 loop is CASSFEGDYGYTF. CDR3 DNA: TGCGCCAGCAGCTTTGAGGGTGACTATGGCTACACCTTC. The chain is built from TRBV5-1 and TRBJ1-2; no reliable D call. This CDR3 spans 13 amino acids. CDR1 is SGHRS, CDR2 YFSETQ, per germline. V lost 2 bases to trimming and J lost 3 bases, with 8 bases between them.